This is a list of T cell receptor beta chains from one sample in a study of T cell responses to AZD1222 COVID-19 vaccine. The table came from immunoSEQ multiplex PCR; TCRdb's copy has only in-frame clones and leaves some out. The table lists approximately 68,000 clones, 80% to 90% of them singletons. The material was peripheral blood, obtained on day 0 of AZD1222 vaccination. The receptors here all came from an adult in good health. Both conserved end residues are part of each CDR3. The D gene is left open where the match is weak. Part of the rows lack a size; the others show once, few, many or a class for expanded clones.

>TRBJ1-6|TRBV19|TRBD1|-
TGTGCCAGTAAGAAGGGGGCGGGGCCCCTCCACTTT
CASKKGAGPLHF
>TRBJ1-5|TRBV6-6|-|few
TGTGCCAGCAGTCCGCCTGGGACCAGCAATCAGCCCCAGCATTTT
CASSPPGTSNQPQHF
>TRBJ1-6|TRBV19|-|-
TGTGCCAGTAGTAATCGGGACGATTATTCACCCCTCCACTTT
CASSNRDDYSPLHF
>TRBJ2-2|TRBV7-8|-|-
TGTGCCAGCAGCCCAACGGTGTCCCGAAGTAACACCGGGGAGCTGTTTTTT
CASSPTVSRSNTGELFF
>TRBJ1-1|TRBV7-8|TRBD1|-
TGTGCCAGCAACCCCCGGGACAGGGGGCTGAACACTGAAGCTTTCTTT
CASNPRDRGLNTEAFF
>TRBJ1-4|TRBV27|-|-
TGTGCCAGCAGTTCACGGAACCAAGGGGAAAAACTGTTTTTT
CASSSRNQGEKLFF
>TRBJ1-2|TRBV3-1/TRBV3-2|-|-
TGTGCCAGCAGCGAACGGGGCCGCCGGGATAACTATGGCTACACCTTC
CASSERGRRDNYGYTF
>TRBJ1-5|TRBV3-1/TRBV3-2|-|-
TGTGCCGCGGGGAATCAGCCCCAGCATTTT
CAAGNQPQHF
>TRBJ1-5|TRBV2|TRBD1|-
TGTGCCAGCAGTCGGACAGGGCCTAGCAATCAGCCCCAGCATTTT
CASSRTGPSNQPQHF
>TRBJ1-2|TRBV5-6|-|-
TGTGCCAGCAGCTTAAGGAACGGGGGCTACACCTTC
CASSLRNGGYTF
>TRBJ1-4|TRBV6-4|TRBD1|-
TGTGCCAGCAGTGAACGAACAGGGGACGGAAAACTGTTTTTT
CASSERTGDGKLFF
>TRBJ1-2|TRBV2|-|few
TGTGCCAGCAGCCTGGGGAAGCCTCAGGGCTATGGCTACACCTTC
CASSLGKPQGYGYTF
>TRBJ2-3|TRBV27|-|-
TGTGCCAGCAGTTTATTTGGCACAGATACGCAGTATTTT
CASSLFGTDTQYF
>TRBJ1-1|TRBV2|-|-
TGTGCCAGCTCCTCATGGGGGGGGAACACTGAAGCTTTCTTT
CASSSWGGNTEAFF